This T cell receptor (beta chain) is from a study of T cell clonality in common variable immunodeficiency. Study-wide results and caveats: Reportedly, TCR beta sequences from common variable immunodeficiency showed fewer deletions and N-nucleotide insertions. Links between repertoire features and CVID complications were heterogeneity-limited.

The length of the CDR3 is 14 residues. Trimming took off 4 bases at V and 7 bases at J, with 11 bases between the two ends. Germline-derived CDR1 and CDR2 are KGHSY and FQNENV. For this clone: Its antigen is not known. From the germline J gene comes the end of the CDR3, since the read stops 3 residues before it.

Equal genomic DNA amounts from CVID and control samples were sequenced. Assay used: immunoSEQ multiplex PCR; TCRdb lists only in-frame clones, some missing. In total the sample includes 40,000 to 45,000 clones, none of them seen once. The V call is TRBV16, the J call TRBJ1-6, with D perhaps TRBD1 (6 bases). The material sequenced was peripheral blood mononuclear cells. The receptor was isolated from a person aged 18 to 70 in good health. This CDR3 is CASSLGGPNSPLHF. The part of the CDR3 DNA that was read is TGTGCCAGCAGCCTGGGGGGGCCCAATTCACCC. Looking up the rest from reference TRBV16 and TRBJ1-6 gives the full variable domain: GEEVAQTPKHLVRGEGQKAKLYCAPIKGHSYVFWYQQVLKNEFKFLISFQNENVFDETGMPKERFSAKCLPNSPCSLEIQATKLEDSAVYFCASSLGGPNSPLHFGNGTRLTVT.